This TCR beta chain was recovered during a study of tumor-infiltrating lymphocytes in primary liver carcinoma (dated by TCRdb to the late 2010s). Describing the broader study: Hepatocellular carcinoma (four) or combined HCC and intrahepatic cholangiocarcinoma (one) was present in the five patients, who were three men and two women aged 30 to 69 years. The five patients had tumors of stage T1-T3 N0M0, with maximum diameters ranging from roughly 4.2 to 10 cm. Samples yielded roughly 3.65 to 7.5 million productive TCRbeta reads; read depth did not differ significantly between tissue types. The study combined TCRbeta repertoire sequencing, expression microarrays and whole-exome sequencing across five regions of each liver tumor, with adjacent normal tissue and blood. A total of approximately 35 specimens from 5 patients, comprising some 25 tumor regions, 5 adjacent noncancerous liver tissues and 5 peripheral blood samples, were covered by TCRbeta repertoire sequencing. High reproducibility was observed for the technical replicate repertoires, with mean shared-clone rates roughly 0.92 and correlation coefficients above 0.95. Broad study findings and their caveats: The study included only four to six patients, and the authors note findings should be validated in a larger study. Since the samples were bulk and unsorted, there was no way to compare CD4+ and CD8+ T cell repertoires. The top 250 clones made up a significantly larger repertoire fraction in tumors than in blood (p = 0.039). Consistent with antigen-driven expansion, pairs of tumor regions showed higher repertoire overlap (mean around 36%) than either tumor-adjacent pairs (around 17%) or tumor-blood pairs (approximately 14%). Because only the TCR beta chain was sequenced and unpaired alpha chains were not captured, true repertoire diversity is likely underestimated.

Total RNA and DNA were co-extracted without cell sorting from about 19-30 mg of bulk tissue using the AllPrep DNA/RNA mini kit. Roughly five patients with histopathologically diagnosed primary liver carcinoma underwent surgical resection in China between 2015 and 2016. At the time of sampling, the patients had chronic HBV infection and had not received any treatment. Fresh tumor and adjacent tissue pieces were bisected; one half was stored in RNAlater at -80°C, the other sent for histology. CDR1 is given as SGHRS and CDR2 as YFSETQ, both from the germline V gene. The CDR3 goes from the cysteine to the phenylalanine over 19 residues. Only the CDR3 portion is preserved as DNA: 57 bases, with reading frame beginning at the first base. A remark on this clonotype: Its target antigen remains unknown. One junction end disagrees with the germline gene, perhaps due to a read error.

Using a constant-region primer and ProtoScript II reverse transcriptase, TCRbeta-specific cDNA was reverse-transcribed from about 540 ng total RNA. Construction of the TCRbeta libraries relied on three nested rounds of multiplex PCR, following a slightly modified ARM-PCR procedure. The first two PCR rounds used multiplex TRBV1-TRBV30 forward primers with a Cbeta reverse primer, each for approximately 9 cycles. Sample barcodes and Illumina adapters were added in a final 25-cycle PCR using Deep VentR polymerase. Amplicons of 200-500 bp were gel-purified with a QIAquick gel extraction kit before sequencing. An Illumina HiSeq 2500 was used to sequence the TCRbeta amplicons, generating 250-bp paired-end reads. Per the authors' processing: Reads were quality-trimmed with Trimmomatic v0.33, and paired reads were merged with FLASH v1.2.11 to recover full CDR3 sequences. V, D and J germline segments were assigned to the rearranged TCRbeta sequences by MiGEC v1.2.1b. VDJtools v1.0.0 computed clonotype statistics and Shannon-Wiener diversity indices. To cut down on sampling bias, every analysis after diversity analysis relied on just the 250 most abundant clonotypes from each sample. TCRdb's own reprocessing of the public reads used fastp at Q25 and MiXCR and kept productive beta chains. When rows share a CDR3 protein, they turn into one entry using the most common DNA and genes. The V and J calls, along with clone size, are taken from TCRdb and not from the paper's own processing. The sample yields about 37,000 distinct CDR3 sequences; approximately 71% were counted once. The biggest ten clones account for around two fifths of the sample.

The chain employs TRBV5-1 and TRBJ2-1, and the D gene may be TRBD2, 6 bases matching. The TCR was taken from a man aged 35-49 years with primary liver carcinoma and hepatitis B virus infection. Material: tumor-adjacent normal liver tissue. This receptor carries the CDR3 CAGSLREGNSGGAYNERFF. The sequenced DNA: TGCGCCGGCAGCTTGCGAGAAGGGAATAGCGGAGGGGCATACAATGAGCGGTTCTTC.